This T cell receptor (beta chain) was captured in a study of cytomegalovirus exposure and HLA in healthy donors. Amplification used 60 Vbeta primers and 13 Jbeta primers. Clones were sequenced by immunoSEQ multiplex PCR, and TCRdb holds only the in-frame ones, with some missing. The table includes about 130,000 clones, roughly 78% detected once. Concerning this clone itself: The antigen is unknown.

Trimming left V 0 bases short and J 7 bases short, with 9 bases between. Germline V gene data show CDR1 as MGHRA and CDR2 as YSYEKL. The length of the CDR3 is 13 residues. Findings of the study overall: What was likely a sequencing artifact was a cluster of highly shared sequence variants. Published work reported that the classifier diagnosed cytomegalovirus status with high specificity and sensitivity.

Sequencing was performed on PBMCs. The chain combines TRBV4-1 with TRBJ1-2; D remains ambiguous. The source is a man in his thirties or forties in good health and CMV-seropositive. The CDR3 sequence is CASSQERSGGYTF. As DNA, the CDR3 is TGCGCCAGCAGCCAAGAACGTAGCGGTGGCTACACCTTC.